What follows are 17 T cell receptor beta chains derived from one specimen sequenced in a study of T cells in tumors after PD-1 blockade. TCRdb's table, derived via immunoSEQ multiplex PCR, lists solely in-frame clones and lacks some. The data contain roughly 3,900 clones, around 70% of them singletons. The specimen comprised tumor tissue, sampled before anti-PD-1 treatment. The receptors were gathered from a human donor with basal cell carcinoma.

The gene calls are TRBV6-5 and TRBJ1-4; 9 nucleotides line up with TRBD1. V lost 7 bases to trimming and J lost 7 bases; unmatched junction nucleotides: 7. The CDR3 contains 14 residues. Germline assignment: CDR1 MNHEY and CDR2 SVGAGI. The chain's CDR3 is CASKWDRDSEKLFF. The DNA for the CDR3 is TGTGCCAGCAAATGGGACAGGGACAGTGAAAAACTGTTTTTT.

The chain joins TRBV5-1 to TRBJ2-5, with 8 bases identical to TRBD2. The CDR3 sequence is 14 residues long. Germline V gene sequence: CDR1 SGHRS, CDR2 YFSETQ. J lost 5 bases, V lost 4 bases, and 7 bases had no gene match. CDR3 nucleotides: TGCGCCAGCAGCGTGTCACTAGCGGCGGAGACCCAGTACTTC. It yields the protein CASSVSLAAETQYF.

This chain uses TRBV2 with TRBJ2-3; D may be TRBD2 (6 bases). V lost 7 bases and J 2 bases, leaving 19 bases between the germline ends. The CDR3 runs to 16 residues. In germline, CDR1 is SNHLY, CDR2 FYNNEI. The CDR3 spells CASKPGSRGFTDTQYF. In DNA form, the CDR3 reads TGTGCCAGCAAGCCGGGGTCCCGGGGGTTCACAGATACGCAGTATTTT.

The chain is built from TRBV5-1 and TRBJ1-1, with D perhaps TRBD1 (5 bases). The length of the CDR3 is 15 residues. Germline CDR1 and CDR2: SGHRS and YFSETQ. Trimming cost V 0 bases and J 4 bases, with 13 bases left between them. The CDR3, as DNA: TGCGCCAGCAGCTTGGGGACAATATTGGGCACTGAAGCTTTCTTT. It is translated as CASSLGTILGTEAFF.

The gene calls are TRBV19 and TRBJ1-1; D call uncertain. The CDR3 loop spans 11 amino acids. Germline-derived CDR1 and CDR2 are LNHDA and SQIVND (reference sequence). V was pared by 5 bases and J by 7 bases, with 8 bases between. This CDR3 is CASSLRYEAFF. The CDR3 coding sequence is TGTGCCAGTAGTCTCAGGTATGAAGCTTTCTTT.

The CDR3 loop reads CASSLVRGLNEQFF. In nucleotides, the CDR3 is TGTGCCAGCAGCTTGGTCAGGGGGCTCAATGAGCAGTTCTTC. The chain is built from TRBV5-6 and TRBJ2-1, with 8 nucleotides matching TRBD1. The CDR3 runs to 14 residues. Germline CDR1 and CDR2: SGHDT and YYEEEE. Trimming removed 0 bases from V and 6 bases from J; junction bases left unmatched: 2.

The chain combines TRBV5-4 with TRBJ2-3; 7 positions agree with TRBD1. CDR3 size: 16 residues. Germline V gene sequence: CDR1 SGHNT, CDR2 YYREEE (reference sequence). V lost 4 bases to trimming and J lost 0 bases; unmatched junction nucleotides: 8. CDR3 loop: CASSPARDRSTDTQYF. The CDR3 nucleotides read TGTGCCAGCAGCCCCGCCCGGGACAGAAGCACAGATACGCAGTATTTT.

This clone counts as large. The chain uses TRBV7-3 and TRBJ2-1; D remains unclear. Germline loops: CDR1 SGHTA, CDR2 FQGTGA. V gave up 1 base and J gave up 9 bases, with 25 bases separating them. The CDR3 covers 18 residues. The CDR3 sequence is CASSLMGGRTTLSSEQFF. The CDR3 DNA reads TGTGCCAGCAGCTTAATGGGTGGCCGTACCACGCTGTCGAGTGAGCAGTTCTTC.

The rearrangement links TRBV4-1 to TRBJ1-4; no reliable D call. The CDR3 runs to 14 residues. Trimming left V 0 bases short and J 11 bases short, with 13 bases between. Germline-derived CDR1 and CDR2 are MGHRA and YSYEKL. The CDR3 here is CASSQERRSNKLFF. The CDR3 nucleotides read TGCGCCAGCAGCCAAGAGCGACGCAGCAACAAACTGTTTTTT.

In this sample, this clone turned up once. The chain is built from TRBV7-2 and TRBJ1-1; tentative D call: TRBD1 (6 bases). The CDR3 has 13 residues. V was shortened by 6 bases and J by 0 bases, with 8 bases between the two germline ends. Per the germline V gene, CDR1 is SGHTA and CDR2 is FQGNSA. The CDR3 sequence is CASRRTVNTEAFF. CDR3 nucleotides: TGTGCCAGCAGGCGGACAGTGAACACTGAAGCTTTCTTT.

V is TRBV19 and J is TRBJ2-7; D gene unclear. This CDR3 has 15 amino acids. V was trimmed by 6 bases and J by 3 bases, leaving 18 bases between them. Germline CDR1 and CDR2: LNHDA and SQIVND (reference sequence). The CDR3 loop is CASSRSSSGDYEQYF. The CDR3 DNA is TGTGCCAGTAGCCGCTCCTCGTCCGGAGACTACGAGCAGTACTTC.

The chain uses TRBV3-1 (or the pseudogene TRBV3-2) and TRBJ2-6; possibly TRBD2 for D (5 bases). This CDR3 spans 17 amino acids. Germline V CDR1 and CDR2: LGHDT, YNNKEL (reference sequence). Trimming pared 2 bases from V and 0 bases from J, leaving 11 bases between. The CDR3 here is CASSQRSGGSGANVLTF. CDR3 in DNA: TGTGCCAGCAGCCAAAGGTCAGGAGGCTCTGGGGCCAACGTCCTGACTTTC.

The chain is built from TRBV3-1 (or the pseudogene TRBV3-2) and TRBJ1-1; perhaps TRBD1 as D (6 bases). Germline-derived CDR1 and CDR2 are LGHDT and YNNKEL (reference sequence). The CDR3 length is 18 residues. V was pared by 4 bases and J by 3 bases, with 24 bases between. Written as DNA, the CDR3 is TGTGCCAGCAGCCGCAGTCCAACGGTCTGGGGGCTGTACACTGAAGCTTTCTTT. Translation: CASSRSPTVWGLYTEAFF.

The chain is built from TRBV28 and TRBJ2-1; 10 bases agree with TRBD2. The germline CDR1 and CDR2 sequences are MDHEN and SYDVKM. The CDR3 is 15 residues long. Losses at the gene ends were 5 bases for V and 8 bases for J; bases not matched to a gene: 9. The DNA for the CDR3 is TGTGCCAGCAGTGACCTCTCTAGCGGGAGTGATGAGCAGTTCTTC. Translating it yields CASSDLSSGSDEQFF. Full variable domain (missing parts from reference TRBV28 and TRBJ2-1): DVKVTQSSRYLVKRTGEKVFLECVQDMDHENMFWYRQDPGLGLRLIYFSYDVKMKEKGDIPEGYSVSREKKERFSLILESASTNQTSMYLCASSDLSSGSDEQFFGPGTRLTVL.

This clone came up once. CDR3 sequence (DNA): TGCGCCAGCAGTGAGCGGGGGGACACAGATACGCAGTATTTT. Translation: CASSERGDTDTQYF. This chain joins TRBV4-1 and TRBJ2-3, with 9 bases aligning to TRBD2. V was pared by 6 bases and J by 2 bases, with 3 bases of the junction left unmatched. The CDR3 is made up of 14 amino acids. Germline loops: CDR1 MGHRA, CDR2 YSYEKL.

This rearrangement joins TRBV3-1 (or the pseudogene TRBV3-2) to TRBJ2-5, with D tentatively TRBD1 or TRBD2 (5 bases each). Between the trimmed V and J ends, which lost 1 base and 5 bases, there was a span of 14 bases. This CDR3 has 15 amino acids. Per the germline V gene, CDR1 is LGHDT and CDR2 is YNNKEL (reference sequence). This chain's CDR3 is CASSQGVGGEETQYF. The CDR3 DNA reads as TGTGCCAGCAGCCAAGGGGTTGGGGGTGAGGAGACCCAGTACTTC.

The chain combines TRBV4-3 with TRBJ2-2, with 9 bases identical to TRBD1. The CDR3 runs 18 residues. The V gene end was trimmed by 3 bases and the J gene end by 3 bases; junction bases not matched to a gene: 11. CDR1 is LGHNA, CDR2 YSLEER, per germline. The CDR3 region is CASSQDRGLTTYTGELFF. The CDR3 DNA is TGCGCCAGCAGCCAGGACAGGGGACTGACTACGTACACCGGGGAGCTGTTTTTT.